These 17 T cell receptor beta chains originate from one sample sequenced in a study of blood T cell repertoires in COVID-19. Some clones are missing from TCRdb's copy, which holds only in-frame ones; the method was immunoSEQ multiplex PCR. The data show about 210,000 clones, roughly four fifths seen once. Sequencing was performed on peripheral blood. The receptors stem from a woman in her 70s with COVID-19, enrolled during active disease.

This chain connects TRBV12-5 to TRBJ2-3, with 8 bases that match TRBD2. Germline values: CDR1 LGHNT, CDR2 FRNRAP. The CDR3 is 14 residues long. The V gene end was trimmed by 5 bases and the J gene end by 6 bases; junction bases not matched to a gene: 7. The CDR3 nucleotides read TGTGCTAGTGGTCGGTCGGGCGGGGGGGATACGCAGTATTTT. Amino acid sequence: CASGRSGGGDTQYF.

The chain links TRBV5-6 to TRBJ1-3; 9 bases match TRBD1. CDR3 length equals 16 residues. Germline V gene lookup returns CDR1 SGHDT and CDR2 YYEEEE. The trim removed 4 bases at V and 0 bases at J, leaving 5 bases unmatched. The CDR3 region has the DNA TGTGCCAGCAGCCTACCGGGACAGGGCTCTGGAAACACCATATATTTT. Translating gives CASSLPGQGSGNTIYF.

The genes are TRBV28 and TRBJ2-7; a possible D gene is TRBD2 (5 bases). V lost 5 bases and J lost 5, with 22 bases in between. The germline V gene has CDR1 MDHEN and CDR2 SYDVKM. CDR3 length equals 16 residues. The CDR3 DNA sequence: TGTGCCAGCAGTCTTATATGGTCTAGAGGGAAAAACGAGCAGTACTTC. It codes for CASSLIWSRGKNEQYF.

This clone has a single count. The chain employs TRBV7-2 and TRBJ2-2, with D tentatively TRBD1 (5 bases). The V and J ends lost 1 base and 1 base respectively, with 10 bases between them. There are 16 residues in the CDR3. Germline V CDR1 and CDR2: SGHTA, FQGNSA. CDR3 nucleotide sequence: TGTGCCAGCAGCTTAGGAACAGGAATGAACACCGGGGAGCTGTTTTTT. Translation: CASSLGTGMNTGELFF.

The chain has TRBV24-1 and TRBJ2-2; D is uncertain. This CDR3 comprises 12 residues. Trimming removed 6 bases from V and 7 bases from J, with 8 bases in between. Per germline, CDR1 KGHDR and CDR2 SFDVKD. As DNA, the CDR3 is TGTGCCACCAGTCTGAGGTACGGGGAGCTGTTTTTT. Its translation is CATSLRYGELFF.

The V and J genes are TRBV20-1 and TRBJ1-4; D gene ambiguous. Per germline, CDR1 DFQATT and CDR2 SNEGSKA (reference sequence). There are 13 residues in the CDR3. Deletions cut 3 bases from V and 7 bases from J, with 12 bases between. This chain's CDR3 is CSASAVVGEKLFF. As DNA, the CDR3 is TGCAGTGCTAGTGCCGTGGTCGGTGAAAAACTGTTTTTT.

The genes are TRBV18 and TRBJ1-5, with TRBD1 matching over 7 bases. This CDR3 is 14 amino acids long. From germline, CDR1 is KGHSH and CDR2 LQKENI. V gave up 5 bases and J gave up 7 bases; unmatched junction bases: 8. CDR3 DNA sequence: TGTGCCAGCTCAGCACAGGGGCGGGACCAGCCCCAGCATTTT. This translates into CASSAQGRDQPQHF.

The V gene is TRBV7-2, the J gene TRBJ2-1; TRBD2 matches 12 bases. This CDR3 comprises 15 residues. Trimming at V came to 5 bases and at J to 8 bases, leaving 7 bases not matched to a gene. Germline CDR1 SGHTA, CDR2 FQGNSA. The CDR3, as DNA: TGTGCCAGCAGCCCACGACTAGCGGGAGACTATGAGCAGTTCTTC. This gives the protein CASSPRLAGDYEQFF.

J is TRBJ1-1 and V is TRBV5-6, with a possible D match to TRBD1 (5 bases). The CDR3 has 18 amino acids. V dropped 4 bases and J dropped 4 bases, with 26 bases sitting between them. Germline loops: CDR1 SGHDT, CDR2 YYEEEE. The CDR3 spells CASSQKWVYQGSATEAFF. The CDR3 region has the DNA TGTGCCAGCAGCCAGAAATGGGTGTACCAGGGATCAGCCACTGAAGCTTTCTTT.

This rearrangement joins TRBV18 to TRBJ2-1; a possible D gene is TRBD2 (12 bases). The CDR3 has 17 residues. Trimming cost V 2 bases and J 6 bases, with 20 bases left between them. Germline V gene sequence: CDR1 KGHSH, CDR2 LQKENI. The DNA of the CDR3 is TGTGCCAGCTCACCATGGACTAGCGGGACAGGGGGCAATGAGCAGTTCTTC. This translates into CASSPWTSGTGGNEQFF.

J is TRBJ2-2 and V is TRBV7-9, with D maybe TRBD2 (5 bases). The CDR3 has 14 residues. In germline, CDR1 is SEHNR, CDR2 FQNEAQ (reference sequence). The V end lost 6 bases, the J end lost 7 bases, and 15 bases lay between the germline ends. The CDR3 bases are TGTGCCAGCAGGTGGTACGGGGAGAACGGGGAGCTGTTTTTT. This gives the protein CASRWYGENGELFF.

A single count supports this clone. J is TRBJ2-3 and V is TRBV5-4; a weak D match, TRBD2 (5 bases). Germline values: CDR1 SGHNT, CDR2 YYREEE (reference sequence). This CDR3 has 13 residues. Trimming removed 6 bases from V and 2 bases from J, with 10 bases in between. The CDR3 loop reads CASTGLFTDTQYF. For the CDR3, the DNA is TGTGCCAGCACCGGACTTTTCACAGATACGCAGTATTTT. The whole variable domain, filled in from reference TRBV5-4 and TRBJ2-3, reads ETGVTQSPTHLIKTRGQQVTLRCSSQSGHNTVSWYQQALGQGPQFIFQYYREEENGRGNFPPRFSGLQFPNYSSELNVNALELDDSALYLCASTGLFTDTQYFGPGTRLTVL.

V and J are TRBV11-3 and TRBJ1-1; D remains ambiguous. Germline lookup yields CDR1 SGHNT and CDR2 YENEEA. V was shortened by 5 bases and J by 6 bases, with 13 bases between the two germline ends. The CDR3 length is 13 residues. In nucleotides, the CDR3 is TGTGCCAGCAGCCAGCGGGTTGGCGCTGAAGCTTTCTTT. Amino acid sequence: CASSQRVGAEAFF.

The chain couples TRBV28 to TRBJ2-7; possibly TRBD1 or TRBD2 for D (5 bases each). V lost 10 bases, J lost 0 bases, and 16 bases lay in between. Germline assignment: CDR1 MDHEN and CDR2 SYDVKM. This CDR3 has 14 amino acids. The CDR3 here is CANRPTGSSYEQYF. In DNA form, the CDR3 reads TGTGCCAACAGGCCCACGGGGAGCTCCTACGAGCAGTACTTC.

The genes are TRBV5-8 and TRBJ1-3; maybe TRBD1 (6 bases). Germline V CDR1 and CDR2: SGHTS, YDEGEE. The CDR3 has 16 amino acids. V lost 5 bases to trimming and J lost 3 bases, with 18 bases between them. CDR3 in amino acids: CASSSTGLPRGNTIYF. DNA for the CDR3: TGTGCCAGCAGTAGTACAGGGCTTCCGCGTGGAAACACCATATATTTT.

This clone was observed a handful of times. The rearrangement uses TRBV24-1 and TRBJ2-3; the D gene is possibly TRBD2 (5 bases). There are 14 residues in the CDR3. Germline V gene data show CDR1 as KGHDR and CDR2 as SFDVKD. V dropped 8 bases and J dropped 4 bases, with 15 bases sitting between them. The CDR3, as DNA: TGTGCCACCAAAGGACGAGGGCCGGCAGATACGCAGTATTTT. This translates into CATKGRGPADTQYF.

The chain joins TRBV7-2 to TRBJ2-2; TRBD2 is a possible D gene (5 bases). Germline assignment: CDR1 SGHTA and CDR2 FQGNSA. Between the trimmed V and J ends, which lost 4 bases and 2 bases, there was a span of 11 bases. The CDR3 is 15 amino acids. CDR3 loop: CASSWSSGNTGELFF. The CDR3 DNA is TGTGCCAGCAGCTGGTCCAGCGGAAACACCGGGGAGCTGTTTTTT.